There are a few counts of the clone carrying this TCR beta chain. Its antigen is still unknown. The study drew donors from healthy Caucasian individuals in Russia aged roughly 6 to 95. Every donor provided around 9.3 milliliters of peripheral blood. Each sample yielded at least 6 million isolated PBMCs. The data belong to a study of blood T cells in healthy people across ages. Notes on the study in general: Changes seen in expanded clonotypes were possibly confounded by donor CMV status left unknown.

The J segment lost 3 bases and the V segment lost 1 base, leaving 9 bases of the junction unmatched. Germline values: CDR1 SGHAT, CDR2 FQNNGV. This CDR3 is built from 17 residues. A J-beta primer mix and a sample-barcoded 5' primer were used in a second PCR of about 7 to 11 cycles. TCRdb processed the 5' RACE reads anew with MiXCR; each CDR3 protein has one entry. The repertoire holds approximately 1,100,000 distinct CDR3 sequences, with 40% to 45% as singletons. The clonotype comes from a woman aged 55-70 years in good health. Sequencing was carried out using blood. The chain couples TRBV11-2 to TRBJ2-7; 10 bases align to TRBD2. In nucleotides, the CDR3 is TGTGCCAGCAGCTTAGTGTCGCCTAGCGGGAGACGCTACGAGCAGTACTTC. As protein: CASSLVSPSGRRYEQYF.